This T cell receptor (beta chain) stems from a study of control samples from healthy donors and cancer patients. The V end was cut by 5 bases, the J end by 2 bases, with 13 bases between. Germline lookup yields CDR1 LNHDA and CDR2 SQIVND (reference sequence). CDR3 length equals 15 residues. Sequenced by immunoSEQ multiplex PCR; TCRdb stores in-frame clones only, minus some. This table holds 130,000 to 150,000 clones, about 91% found once. Input material: blood. The V call is TRBV19, the J call TRBJ2-1; possibly TRBD1 for D (6 bases). The receptor comes from a man aged 25-40 years in good health. The CDR3 here is CASSLSAGAYNEQFF. CDR3 DNA: TGTGCCAGTAGTTTATCGGCAGGGGCCTACAATGAGCAGTTCTTC.